The 22 T cell receptor beta chains listed next were all sequenced from one sample in a study of blood T cell repertoires in COVID-19. The assay was immunoSEQ multiplex PCR, and TCRdb's table has in-frame clones only and misses some. Among some 51,000 clones listed, approximately 86% were seen once. The sequenced sample was peripheral blood. These receptors came from a man in his fifties or sixties with acute or convalescent COVID-19.

This chain links TRBV28 with TRBJ1-4, with 10 positions matching TRBD1. The trim removed 6 bases at V and 5 bases at J, leaving 9 bases unmatched. CDR1 and CDR2 from the germline V gene are MDHEN and SYDVKM. CDR3 length: 16 residues. CDR3 sequence reads: CASRRPGTGENEKLFF. For the CDR3, the DNA is TGTGCCAGCAGACGACCCGGGACAGGGGAGAATGAAAAACTGTTTTTT.

The CDR3: CASSVQEGYEQYF. DNA for the CDR3: TGTGCCAGCAGTGTCCAGGAGGGCTACGAGCAGTACTTC. This chain links TRBV6-4 with TRBJ2-7, with D possibly matching TRBD2 (6 bases). Germline values: CDR1 MRHNA, CDR2 SNTAGT. This CDR3 is 13 amino acids long. V lost 4 bases, J lost 3 bases, and 10 bases lay in between.

This clone was picked up a small number of times. V gene TRBV6-4 combines with J gene TRBJ2-3; TRBD2 matches 11 bases. This CDR3 contains 16 residues. Germline-derived CDR1 and CDR2 are MRHNA and SNTAGT. The V segment lost 5 bases and the J segment 4 bases; nucleotides outside the gene matches: 8. CDR3 coding DNA: TGTGCCAGCAGTCCTAGCGGGGGGACACCTTCAGATACGCAGTATTTT. Translation: CASSPSGGTPSDTQYF.

This clone was found once. V and J are TRBV4-2 and TRBJ1-1, with 9 bases lining up with TRBD1. The CDR3 extends over 12 amino acids. Germline loops: CDR1 LGHNA, CDR2 YNFKEQ. With V trimmed by 5 bases and J by 10 bases, 5 bases remained unmatched. The CDR3 DNA sequence: TGTGCCAGCAGCTCTCTGGGACAGGGAGCTTTCTTT. Translating gives CASSSLGQGAFF.

V gene TRBV6-5 combines with J gene TRBJ1-2; 7 nucleotides agree with TRBD1. The CDR3 has 15 amino acids. Germline assignment: CDR1 MNHEY and CDR2 SVGAGI. With V trimmed by 6 bases and J by 0 bases, 7 bases remained unmatched. The CDR3 nucleotides are TGTGCCAGCAGACGGGACAGAAGAACTAACTATGGCTACACCTTC. As protein: CASRRDRRTNYGYTF.

The gene calls are TRBV24-1 and TRBJ2-3, with D tentatively TRBD1 (7 bases). Trimming took 1 base from V and 3 from J, leaving 13 bases between them. The CDR3 consists of 16 residues. Germline lookup yields CDR1 KGHDR and CDR2 SFDVKD. The CDR3, as DNA: TGTGCCACCAGTGATTTCGGGGGCAGGGGGACAGATACGCAGTATTTT. It encodes CATSDFGGRGTDTQYF.

This chain uses TRBV5-4 with TRBJ2-1, with 8 bases identical to TRBD2. The CDR3 runs to 15 residues. The germline CDR1 and CDR2 sequences are SGHNT and YYREEE (reference sequence). After removal of 9 bases from V and 7 bases from J, the junction contained 15 bases not matched to a gene. CDR3 DNA sequence: TGTGCCACCCACCCGGGAGGGGCTGCTGAAAATGAGCAGTTCTTC. Amino acid sequence: CATHPGGAAENEQFF. Together with reference TRBV5-4 and TRBJ2-1, the CDR3 gives the full variable domain: ETGVTQSPTHLIKTRGQQVTLRCSSQSGHNTVSWYQQALGQGPQFIFQYYREEENGRGNFPPRFSGLQFPNYSSELNVNALELDDSALYLCATHPGGAAENEQFFGPGTRLTVL.

The V and J genes are TRBV27 and TRBJ2-7; D might be TRBD1 (5 bases). This CDR3 contains 16 residues. The ends were cut back, 2 bases at V and 0 bases at J, with 14 bases in the middle. Germline loops: CDR1 MNHEY, CDR2 SMNVEV (reference sequence). CDR3 sequence (DNA): TGTGCCAGCAGTTTAGTAGGGGAAGAGAGCTCCTACGAGCAGTACTTC. Its translation: CASSLVGEESSYEQYF.

This chain joins TRBV21-1 and TRBJ1-1; the table assigns TRBD1, which was not confirmed against the DNA. TRBV21-1 is annotated as a pseudogene. There are 14 residues in the CDR3. The CDR3 coding sequence is TGTGCCAGCACCACCAGGGATACGAACACTGAAGCTTTCTTT. Translation gives CASTTRDTNTEAFF.

The V gene is TRBV28, the J gene TRBJ1-6; 8 nucleotides line up with TRBD1. In germline, CDR1 is MDHEN, CDR2 SYDVKM. There are 14 residues in the CDR3. J gave up 9 bases and V 5 bases, and 6 bases lay outside the gene matches. CDR3: CASSLDRGVSPLHF. In nucleotides, the CDR3 is TGTGCCAGCAGTCTTGACAGGGGAGTTTCACCCCTCCACTTT.

The chain carries TRBV2 and TRBJ1-5, with unresolved D. The CDR3 spans 14 residues. V shed 4 bases and J shed 5 bases, with 12 bases lying between them. CDR1 and CDR2 from the germline V gene are SNHLY and FYNNEI. The CDR3 sequence: CASSVRLGDQPQHF. CDR3 in DNA: TGTGCCAGCAGTGTACGGCTCGGGGATCAGCCCCAGCATTTT. Drawing the rest from reference TRBV2 and TRBJ1-5, the complete variable domain is EPEVTQTPSHQVTQMGQEVILRCVPISNHLYFYWYRQILGQKVEFLVSFYNNEISEKSEIFDDQFSVERPDGSNFTLKIRSTKLEDSAMYFCASSVRLGDQPQHFGDGTRLSIL.

The rearrangement uses TRBV7-6 and TRBJ2-1; TRBD2 aligns across 9 bases. J gave up 7 bases and V 4 bases, and 8 bases lay outside the gene matches. Germline V gene lookup returns CDR1 SGHVS and CDR2 FNYEAQ. The CDR3 loop spans 15 amino acids. The CDR3, as DNA: TGTGCCAGCAGCTCAGAAGCGGGAGGCGGGAATGAGCAGTTCTTC. It is translated as CASSSEAGGGNEQFF. Combining the CDR3 with reference TRBV7-6 and TRBJ2-1 gives the whole variable domain GAGVSQSPRYKVTKRGQDVALRCDPISGHVSLYWYRQALGQGPEFLTYFNYEAQQDKSGLPNDRFSAERPEGSISTLTIQRTEQRDSAMYRCASSSEAGGGNEQFFGPGTRLTVL.

J is TRBJ1-1 and V is TRBV19; tentatively, D is TRBD1 (5 bases). Deletions cut 3 bases from V and 5 bases from J, with 10 bases between. Germline-derived CDR1 and CDR2 are LNHDA and SQIVND (reference sequence). The CDR3 is 13 amino acids. In DNA form, the CDR3 reads TGTGCCAGTAGTATCCGCAGGGATACTGAAGCTTTCTTT. Its protein product is CASSIRRDTEAFF.

CDR3 DNA sequence: TGCGCCAGCAGCTTGTCAGGGGGCAATGGTGAAAAACTGTTTTTT. Translating it yields CASSLSGGNGEKLFF. This chain links TRBV5-1 with TRBJ1-4; TRBD1 agrees at 8 bases. The CDR3 extends over 15 amino acids. Germline CDR1 SGHRS, CDR2 YFSETQ. J was trimmed by 7 bases and V by 1 base; bases with no gene match: 6.

This chain connects TRBV4-1 to TRBJ2-3; no definite D call. The V end was cut by 0 bases, the J end by 1 base, with 8 bases between. The CDR3 totals 15 residues. Looked up from germline, CDR1 is MGHRA and CDR2 is YSYEKL. CDR3 region: CASSQDGTGTDTQYF. DNA for the CDR3: TGCGCCAGCAGCCAAGATGGAACAGGCACAGATACGCAGTATTTT.

This chain joins TRBV4-2 and TRBJ2-1; 10 positions match TRBD2. Germline V lookup: CDR1 LGHNA, CDR2 YNFKEQ. V trimming: 0 bases; J trimming: 1 base; junction bases outside the gene matches: 6. The CDR3 consists of 18 residues. CDR3 sequence reads: CASSQDKGLAVSYNEQFF. The CDR3 DNA is TGTGCCAGCAGCCAAGATAAAGGACTAGCGGTTTCCTACAATGAGCAGTTCTTC.

The chain carries TRBV7-9 and TRBJ2-2; possible D gene TRBD2, 5 bases. This CDR3 comprises 13 residues. Trimming cost V 5 bases and J 5 bases, with 9 bases left between them. Germline CDR1 reads SEHNR; CDR2 reads FQNEAQ (reference sequence). CDR3 sequence: CASSLRGTGELFF. In nucleotides, the CDR3 is TGTGCCAGCAGCCTACGCGGGACCGGGGAGCTGTTTTTT.

V usage is TRBV12-5 and J usage is TRBJ2-5, with D possibly matching TRBD2 (6 bases). Germline V gene sequence: CDR1 LGHNT, CDR2 FRNRAP. CDR3 size: 13 residues. V was clipped by 5 bases and J by 5 bases, with 12 bases between them. CDR3 DNA: TGTGCTAGTGGTCCGGAGGGGCTGGAGACCCAGTACTTC. Encoded protein: CASGPEGLETQYF.

V is TRBV27 and J is TRBJ2-7; D is perhaps TRBD1 (6 bases). This CDR3 has 14 residues. Trimming took off 5 bases at V and 2 bases at J, with 13 bases between the two ends. The germline V gene encodes CDR1 MNHEY and CDR2 SMNVEV (reference sequence). The CDR3 DNA sequence: TGTGCCAGCAGTCCCTGGACAGAGACCTACGAGCAGTACTTC. This sequence encodes CASSPWTETYEQYF.

This clone has only one observation. V and J are TRBV4-2 and TRBJ1-2; a weak D match, TRBD1 (6 bases). V dropped 0 bases and J dropped 6 bases, with 11 bases sitting between them. From germline, CDR1 is LGHNA and CDR2 YNFKEQ. This CDR3 contains 14 residues. CDR3: CASSQDRGGNGYTF. CDR3 bases: TGTGCCAGCAGCCAAGATCGGGGGGGCAATGGCTACACCTTC.

V gene TRBV10-3 combines with J gene TRBJ1-6; no clear D. The CDR3 has 15 amino acids. CDR1 is ENHRY, CDR2 SYGVKD, per germline. The ends were cut back, 8 bases at V and 2 bases at J, with 13 bases in the middle. The CDR3 protein is CAIQPEQAYNSPLHF. CDR3 sequence (DNA): TGTGCCATCCAACCCGAGCAGGCCTATAATTCACCCCTCCACTTT.

Only one count was recorded for this clone. This chain uses TRBV6-2 or TRBV6-3 with TRBJ2-7; D may be TRBD2 (5 bases). V shed 6 bases and J shed 4 bases, with 13 bases lying between them. Germline CDR1 is MNHEY and CDR2 is SVGEGT. This CDR3 is 13 amino acids long. CDR3 bases: TGTGCCAGCAGCAGCGGAATACAGTACGAGCAGTACTTC. This codes for CASSSGIQYEQYF.